The entry below describes one T cell receptor (beta chain). These data belong to a study of control samples from healthy donors and cancer patients. The ends were cut back, 1 base at V and 2 bases at J, with 6 bases in the middle. CDR1 is SGHAT, CDR2 FQNNGV, per germline. The CDR3 is 13 amino acids. Method: immunoSEQ multiplex PCR; TCRdb's copy keeps in-frame clones and lacks some. In the table there are about 170,000 clones, just over 85% of which are singletons. Sequenced: blood. The sequence derives from a woman younger than 45 in good health. V is TRBV11-2 and J is TRBJ2-7; TRBD1 is a possible D gene (5 bases). The CDR3 protein is CASSLGQTYEQYV. CDR3 bases: TGTGCCAGCAGCTTAGGACAGACCTACGAGCAGTACGTC.